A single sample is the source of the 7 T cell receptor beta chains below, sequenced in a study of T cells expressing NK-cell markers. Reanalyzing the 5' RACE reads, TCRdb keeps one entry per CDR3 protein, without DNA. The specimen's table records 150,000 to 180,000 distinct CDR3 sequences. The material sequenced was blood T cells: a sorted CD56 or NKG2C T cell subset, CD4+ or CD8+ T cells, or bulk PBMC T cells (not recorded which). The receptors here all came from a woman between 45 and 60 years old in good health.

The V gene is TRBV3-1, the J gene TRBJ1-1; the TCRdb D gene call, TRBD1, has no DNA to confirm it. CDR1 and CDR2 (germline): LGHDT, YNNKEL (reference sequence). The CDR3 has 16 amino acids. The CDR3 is CASSQEAITGDTEAFF.

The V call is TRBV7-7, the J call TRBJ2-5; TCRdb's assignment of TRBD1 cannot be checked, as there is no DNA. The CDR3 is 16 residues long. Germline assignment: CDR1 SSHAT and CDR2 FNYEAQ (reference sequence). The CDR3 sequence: CASSSSSLTTGETQYF.

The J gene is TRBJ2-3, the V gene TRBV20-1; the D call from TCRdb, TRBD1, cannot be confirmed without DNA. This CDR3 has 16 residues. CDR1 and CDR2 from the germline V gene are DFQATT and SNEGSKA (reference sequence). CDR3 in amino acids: CSAREKGGPTRDTQYF.

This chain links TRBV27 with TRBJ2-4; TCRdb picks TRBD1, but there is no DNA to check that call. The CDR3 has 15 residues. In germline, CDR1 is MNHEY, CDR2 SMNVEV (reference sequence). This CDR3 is CASSLFAGGANIQYF.

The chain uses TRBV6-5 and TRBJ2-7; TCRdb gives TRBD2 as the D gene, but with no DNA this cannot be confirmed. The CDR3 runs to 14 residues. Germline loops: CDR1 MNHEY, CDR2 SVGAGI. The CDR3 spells CASIDRDSSYEQYF.

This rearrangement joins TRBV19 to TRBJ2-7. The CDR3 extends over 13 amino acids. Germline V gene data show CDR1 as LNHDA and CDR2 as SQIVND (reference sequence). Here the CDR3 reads CASSQGSTYEQYF.

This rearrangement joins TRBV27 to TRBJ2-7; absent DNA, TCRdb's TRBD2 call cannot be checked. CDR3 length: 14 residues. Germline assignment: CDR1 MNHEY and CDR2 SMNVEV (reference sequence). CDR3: CASRAAGGIDEQYF.